Here is one T cell receptor beta chain with its context. The data were obtained in a study of blood T cell repertoires in COVID-19. Across the study: Spain, Italy and the United States supplied samples that represented acute and convalescent COVID-19. PBMCs, B-cell-depleted T cells, or T cells provided the cDNA or gDNA that made up the material.

Original processing notes: Nucleated cell number was recorded as an estimate derived from reference gene primer amplification. Clones were sequenced by immunoSEQ multiplex PCR, and TCRdb holds only the in-frame ones, with some missing. V, J and clone size were drawn from that table, and D and trimming were deduced from the DNA. The sample consists of 240,000 or so clones, around 83% of them appearing once. This CDR3 is built from 14 residues. The material sequenced was peripheral blood. The TCR comes from a young woman with acute or convalescent COVID-19. This rearrangement joins TRBV12-2 to TRBJ1-5; TRBD1 was called by the table and not checked on the DNA. TRBV12-2 has pseudogene status. The CDR3 sequence is CASRHRDSNQPQHF. In DNA form, the CDR3 reads TGTGCAAGTCGCCACCGGGACAGTAATCAGCCCCAGCATTTT.